This is a list of T cell receptor beta chains from one sample in a study of shared clonotypes between healthy human individuals. Here immunoSEQ multiplex PCR was the method, and the copy in TCRdb shows in-frame clones only, minus some. The data show 660,000 or so clones, around 96% seen once. The source material was naive CD8+ T cells sorted from blood. These TCRs come from a woman in her thirties in good health. Both conserved end residues are part of each CDR3. The D gene is left open where the match is weak. The size entry is marked missing in some rows and otherwise reads once, few, many or a size class.

j_call d_call clone_size v_call cdr3_nt cdr3_aa
TRBJ2-7 NA NA TRBV2 TGTGCCAAAGGACCCACCCTCTACGAGCAGTACTTC CAKGPTLYEQYF
TRBJ1-4 NA NA TRBV28 TGTGCCAGCAGTTTAGAAGGGGACGCTAATGAAAAACTGTTTTTT CASSLEGDANEKLFF
TRBJ2-2 NA NA TRBV9 TGTGCCAGCAGCGGAAAGAAGAACACCGGGGAGCTGTTTTTT CASSGKKNTGELFF
TRBJ2-2 NA NA TRBV25-1 TGTGCCAGCTCCACCACGGACTCAACCGGGGAGCTGTTTTTT CASSTTDSTGELFF
TRBJ1-1 TRBD1 NA TRBV11-3 TGTGCCAGCAGCTACACAGGGGGAACTGAAGCTTTCTTT CASSYTGGTEAFF
TRBJ1-2 NA NA TRBV4-1 TGCGCCAGCAGCCAACAGGGAGGCTATGGCTACACCTTC CASSQQGGYGYTF
TRBJ2-2 TRBD1 NA TRBV5-1 TGCGCCAGCAGCTTGCGGTGGACAGGGGGGAGCACCGGGGAGCTGTTTTTT CASSLRWTGGSTGELFF
TRBJ2-7 NA once TRBV11-2 TGTGCCAGCAGCTTAGGGACATACTACGAGCAGTACTTC CASSLGTYYEQYF
TRBJ1-5 NA NA TRBV6-5 TGTGCCAGCAGCGAAACCGGGACGTACAATCAGCCCCAGCATTTT CASSETGTYNQPQHF
TRBJ2-1 TRBD2 once TRBV27 TGTGCCAGCAGTTTATTAACGGGAGGGAACAATGAGCAGTTCTTC CASSLLTGGNNEQFF
TRBJ2-7 NA NA TRBV18 TGTGCCAGCTCACCAATCGAAGGGAGGAGGGACTACGAGCAGTACTTC CASSPIEGRRDYEQYF
TRBJ1-2 NA NA TRBV7-3 TGTGCCAGCAGCTTAAAGATTCGGAGAAACTATGGCTACACCTTC CASSLKIRRNYGYTF
TRBJ2-7 TRBD1 NA TRBV6-1 TGTGCCAGCAGTGAAGGGGGGACAGTCCTGAGCTACGAGCAGTACTTC CASSEGGTVLSYEQYF
TRBJ2-7 TRBD1 NA TRBV7-9 TGTGCCACCAACTCAGGGGGCGTCTACGAGCAGTACTTC CATNSGGVYEQYF
TRBJ2-1 NA NA TRBV7-9 TGTGCCAGCAGCTTAGGAAGGGATGAGCAGTTCTTC CASSLGRDEQFF
TRBJ1-4 NA NA TRBV27 TGTGCCAGCAGTCCCGCCAGCCCCCCGGCGGAAGGGGCCGATGAAAAACTGTTTTTT CASSPASPPAEGADEKLFF
TRBJ2-1 TRBD1 NA TRBV25-1 TGTGCCAGCAGGACCTGGACAGGGCAGTTCTTC CASRTWTGQFF
TRBJ2-3 NA NA TRBV27 TGTGCCAGCAGTGGGTTGGGCTGGACCACAGATACGCAGTATTTT CASSGLGWTTDTQYF
TRBJ2-7 NA NA TRBV7-9 TGTGCCAGCAGCTCGGGACTTCCCTACGAGCAGTACTTC CASSSGLPYEQYF
TRBJ2-7 NA NA TRBV27 TGTGCCAGCAGTTTAGCAAAGACAAACGAGCAGTACTTC CASSLAKTNEQYF
TRBJ1-1 NA NA TRBV10-3 TGTGCCATCAGTGAGTCATCTGAAGCTTTCTTT CAISESSEAFF
TRBJ2-3 NA NA TRBV30 TGTGCCTGGAGTTCCGTGGGAGAAGGCACAGATACGCAGTATTTT CAWSSVGEGTDTQYF
TRBJ2-5 NA NA TRBV19 TGTGCCAGTAGGGGGGCTAGCCAAGAGACCCAGTACTTC CASRGASQETQYF
TRBJ1-1 TRBD1 NA TRBV10-3 TGTGCCATCAGTGAGTCTCAGGGGGTGAACACTGAAGCTTTCTTT CAISESQGVNTEAFF
TRBJ2-2 NA NA TRBV7-3 TGTGCCAGCAGCTTAATTAAGCGGGTGATTAAGAACACCGGGGAGCTGTTTTTT CASSLIKRVIKNTGELFF
TRBJ2-7 NA NA TRBV5-1 TGCGCCAGCAGCTCAACAGGTACCTACGAGCAGTACTTC CASSSTGTYEQYF
TRBJ2-7 TRBD2 NA TRBV2 TGTGCCAGCAGCCCCTGGAATAGCGGGAGTCAATCAAGCTCCTACGAGCAGTACTTC CASSPWNSGSQSSSYEQYF
TRBJ2-1 NA NA TRBV5-4 TGTGCCAGCAGCTTGCCGGGAAGTGAGCAGTTCTTC CASSLPGSEQFF
TRBJ2-1 NA NA TRBV27 NA CASSFASGIEKFF
TRBJ2-7 NA NA TRBV27 TGTGCCAGCAGCCACGGACGCTTCTACGAGCAGTACTTC CASSHGRFYEQYF
TRBJ2-2 NA NA TRBV6-5 TGTGCCAGCAGTTACACGGAAAACACCGGGGAGCTGTTTTTT CASSYTENTGELFF
TRBJ1-1 TRBD1 NA TRBV27 TGTGCCAGCAGTAAACGGACAGGGAGGGGGAACACTGAAGCTTTCTTT CASSKRTGRGNTEAFF
TRBJ2-7 NA once TRBV13 TGTGCCAGCAGCCTAGGCGAAGGCAGGGGCCTTTACGAGCAGTACTTC CASSLGEGRGLYEQYF
TRBJ1-2 NA once TRBV5-4 TGTGCCAGCAGCTTGGGCGTACAGGGTACCTATGGCTACACCTTC CASSLGVQGTYGYTF
TRBJ2-2 TRBD1 NA TRBV27 TGTGCCAGCAGTTCTGGGACAGGGGGCTCCGGGGAGCTGTTTTTT CASSSGTGGSGELFF
TRBJ2-1 NA NA TRBV29-1 TGCAGCGTTGAAGGAGGGGCTCCTCTACTCAATGAGCAGTTCTTC CSVEGGAPLLNEQFF
TRBJ1-2 NA once TRBV5-1 TGCGCCAGCAGCTTGACTTCCCGGGGGGCTAACTATGGCTACACCTTC CASSLTSRGANYGYTF